The rows below give T cell receptor beta chains drawn from one sample of a study of blood T cell repertoires in COVID-19. Profiled with immunoSEQ multiplex PCR; TCRdb holds only in-frame clones, not every one. Counted here are 95,000 or so clones, 79% occurring once; the ten biggest clones make up about a sixth. The specimen sequenced was peripheral blood. The receptors derive from a woman aged 80 or over with active or convalescent COVID-19. Each CDR3 is given with its conserved first and last residue. The D gene is left open where the match is weak. Expanded clones are given a class, and other clones once, few, many or no size at all.

>TRBV7-2|few|.|TRBJ2-1
CASSLYETPSYNEQFF
TGTGCCAGCAGCTTATATGAGACTCCCTCCTACAATGAGCAGTTCTTC
>TRBV25-1|.|TRBD1|TRBJ2-5
CASSQGAQETQYF
TGTGCCAGCAGTCAGGGGGCGCAAGAGACCCAGTACTTC
>TRBV5-6|.|TRBD1|TRBJ1-2
CASSRNRGRVFNGYTF
TGTGCCAGCAGCAGGAACAGGGGGCGCGTGTTTAATGGCTACACCTTC
>TRBV5-6|once|.|TRBJ2-7
CASSLSSEQYF
TGTGCCAGCAGCTTGTCTAGCGAGCAGTACTTC
>TRBV5-8|few|.|TRBJ2-5
CASSLLRVQETQYF
TGTGCCAGCAGCTTGCTGCGGGTCCAAGAGACCCAGTACTTC
>TRBV13|.|.|TRBJ2-1
CASSLQLAYNEQFF
TGTGCCAGCAGCTTACAACTTGCCTACAATGAGCAGTTCTTC
>TRBV6-1|.|.|TRBJ2-7
CASSDPTMRGSYEQYF
TGTGCCAGCAGTGACCCGACCATGCGGGGATCCTACGAGCAGTACTTC
>TRBV18|once|TRBD1|TRBJ2-7
CASSPGTGNYEQYF
TGTGCCAGCTCACCCGGGACAGGGAACTACGAGCAGTACTTC
>TRBV5-1|.|TRBD2|TRBJ2-1
CASSSLTSGNEQFF
TGCGCCAGCAGCTCCCTGACTAGCGGAAATGAGCAGTTCTTC
>TRBV11-2|.|TRBD1|TRBJ1-2
CASSLTTGALDYGYTF
TGTGCCAGCAGCCTCACGACAGGGGCCTTGGACTATGGCTACACCTTC
>TRBV10-3|.|TRBD2|TRBJ2-3
CAISEFRGGLGTDTQYF
TGTGCCATCAGTGAGTTCCGCGGGGGGCTGGGCACAGATACGCAGTATTTT
>TRBV27|few|.|TRBJ2-5
CASSLVGTIKTQYF
TGTGCCAGCAGTTTAGTTGGGACAATAAAGACCCAGTACTTC
>TRBV5-1|.|TRBD1|TRBJ2-7
CASSSQDRGLLYEQYF
TGTGCCAGCAGCTCACAAGACAGGGGGCTACTCTACGAGCAGTACTTC
>TRBV4-1|.|.|TRBJ2-7
CASSQVILNYYEQYF
TGCGCCAGCAGCCAGGTTATCCTGAACTACTACGAGCAGTACTTC
>TRBV9|.|.|TRBJ1-6
CASSFTADDSPLHF
TGTGCCAGCAGTTTTACAGCAGATGATTCACCCCTCCACTTT
>TRBV5-1|.|.|TRBJ1-1
CASSLSGLLNTEAFF
TGTGCCAGCAGCCTTTCGGGACTCCTGAACACTGAAGCTTTCTTT
>TRBV5-1|.|TRBD2|TRBJ2-3
CASSLGVLAGRETDTQYF
TGCGCCAGCAGCTTGGGCGTTTTAGCGGGAAGGGAGACAGATACGCAGTATTTT
>TRBV7-6|.|TRBD1|TRBJ1-3
CASSPLGGQGKSTIYF
TGTGCCAGCAGCCCCCTAGGGGGACAGGGGAAGAGCACCATATATTTT
>TRBV5-5|.|TRBD1|TRBJ1-5
CASSSTGRFDQPQHF
TGTGCCAGCAGCTCGACAGGGAGGTTCGATCAGCCCCAGCATTTT
>TRBV11-2|.|TRBD2|TRBJ2-5
CASSLGGLAGGFQETQYF
TGTGCCAGCAGCTTAGGGGGACTAGCGGGAGGGTTCCAAGAGACCCAGTACTTC
>TRBV30|.|.|TRBJ2-5
CAWSRDRKLDGETQYF
TGTGCCTGGAGTCGAGACCGTAAACTAGACGGAGAGACCCAGTACTTC
>TRBV7-9|.|TRBD1|TRBJ2-7
CASSSTTGVYEQYF
TGTGCCAGCAGCTCAACGACAGGGGTCTACGAGCAGTACTTC
>TRBV27|once|.|TRBJ2-7
CASSFQGGAEYEQYF
TGTGCCAGCAGTTTCCAAGGGGGAGCGGAATACGAGCAGTACTTC
>TRBV6-5|.|TRBD1|TRBJ2-7
CASSTTGFPYEQYF
TGTGCCAGCAGTACGACAGGGTTCCCCTACGAGCAGTACTTC
>TRBV18|few|.|TRBJ1-1
CASSLAGGYTEAFF
TGTGCCAGCTCACTAGCCGGGGGATACACTGAAGCTTTCTTT
>TRBV7-2|few|TRBD2|TRBJ2-5
CASSPPPGTSGLQETQYF
TGTGCCAGCAGCCCGCCCCCCGGGACTAGCGGACTCCAAGAGACCCAGTACTTC
>TRBV14|.|TRBD2|TRBJ2-4
CASSQGLAGRSIQYF
TGTGCCAGCAGCCAAGGACTAGCGGGAAGGAGCATTCAGTACTTC